This TCR beta chain came from a study of blood T cell repertoires in COVID-19. The wider study: T cells, B-cell-depleted T cells, or PBMCs provided the cDNA or gDNA that served as material.

The age range of participants was about 18 to 89 years, with residence in about two dozen US areas. Cohort 3 donors counted as recovered after two negative PCRs, clearance, or resolved symptoms. Under the authors' procedure: Estimates of nucleated cell counts were drawn from the amplification of reference gene primers. Assay used: immunoSEQ multiplex PCR; TCRdb lists only in-frame clones, some missing. V and J calls and clone size follow that table, whereas D and trimming were derived from the DNA. The sample consists of roughly 190,000 clones, 65% to 85% of them appearing once. CDR1 is SEHNR, CDR2 FQNEAQ, per germline (reference sequence). CDR3 length: 14 amino acids. V lost 1 base, J lost 5 bases, and 11 bases lay in between.

The sample consisted of PBMCs or T cells enriched from blood (not recorded which). The chain employs TRBV7-9 and TRBJ1-1, with D unresolved. The source is a woman aged 25 to 39 who had recovered from COVID-19. CDR3 sequence reads: CASSLGGLVTEAFF. The CDR3 nucleotides read TGTGCCAGCAGCTTAGGAGGGTTGGTAACTGAAGCTTTCTTT.